The sequence of this T cell receptor (beta chain) was determined in a study of blood T cell repertoires in COVID-19. Background on the study: Samples representing acute and convalescent COVID-19 were sourced from the United States, Italy and Spain. PBMCs, B-cell-depleted T cells, or T cells provided the cDNA or gDNA that made up the material.

This clone has just a few counts. The V end was cut by 6 bases, the J end by 3 bases, with 9 bases between. The CDR3 consists of 12 residues. The germline V gene encodes CDR1 MDHEN and CDR2 SYDVKM. Those enrolled in Seattle joined during active infection and were followed longitudinally afterward. Original methodology: Estimates of nucleated cell counts were drawn from the amplification of reference gene primers. The repertoire was sequenced with immunoSEQ multiplex PCR; TCRdb's copy has only in-frame clones and lacks some. V, J and clone size are those of that table, while D and trimming were read from the DNA. This sample yields 85,000 to 100,000 clones, of which around 90% are seen a single time; about 2% belongs to the top ten.

This receptor was obtained from a man between 45 and 60 years old with COVID-19, enrolled during active disease. The V and J genes are TRBV28 and TRBJ2-7, with D unclear. Sequencing was performed on peripheral blood. This chain's CDR3 is CASSSGRYEQYF. CDR3 nucleotides: TGTGCCAGCAGCTCCGGTCGCTACGAGCAGTACTTC.